This T cell receptor (beta chain) was observed in a study of blood T cell repertoires in COVID-19. About the research overall: From T cells, B-cell-depleted T cells, or PBMCs came the material, which was cDNA or gDNA.

Participants, roughly 18 to 100 years old, spanned more than 20 US areas. The assay was immunoSEQ multiplex PCR, and TCRdb's table has in-frame clones only and misses some. The data contain around 280,000 clones, around 88% of them singletons. This clone was seen only a few times. The V gene's germline CDR1 is LNHDA and CDR2 SQIVND (reference sequence). Trimming took off 4 bases at V and 6 bases at J, with 13 bases between the two ends. The CDR3 totals 14 residues. Sequenced input: PBMCs or T cells enriched from blood (not recorded which). The sequence was obtained from a woman aged 40 to 50 who had recovered from COVID-19. The chain couples TRBV19 to TRBJ1-5; D is possibly TRBD1 (6 bases). Here the CDR3 reads CASSRNRAGQPQHF. Written as DNA, the CDR3 is TGTGCCAGTAGTAGAAACAGGGCGGGTCAGCCCCAGCATTTT.